These 7 T cell receptor beta chains share one sample of origin, sequenced in a study of T cells in Graves' hyperthyroidism and ophthalmopathy. RNA transcripts provided the source from which TCR beta CDR3 regions were amplified. HTBI primers were used for first-round RT-PCR of the TCR CDR3. From the multiplex PCR reads, TCRdb called clonotypes with MiXCR, one entry per CDR3 protein. The sample holds 550,000 to 650,000 distinct CDR3 sequences; 14% are singletons and the top ten take around 14%. What was sequenced was blood. These TCRs come from a woman in her thirties or forties with Graves' hyperthyroidism.

This clonotype was seen a few times. The rearrangement uses TRBV4-1 and TRBJ1-3; D might be TRBD1 (5 bases). The CDR3 consists of 15 residues. Germline CDR1 and CDR2: MGHRA and YSYEKL. V was clipped by 3 bases and J by 1 base, with 10 bases between them. The CDR3 loop is CASSQEGTSGNTIYF. The DNA of the CDR3 is TGCGCCAGCAGCCAGGAAGGGACGTCTGGAAACACCATATATTTT.

The chain links TRBV29-1 to TRBJ1-2; 8 nucleotides line up with TRBD1. V trimming: 4 bases; J trimming: 4 bases; junction bases outside the gene matches: 11. Germline-derived CDR1 and CDR2 are SQVTM and ANQGSEA. This CDR3 region has 15 residues. The CDR3 DNA follows: TGCAGCGTTGGGACAGGGACTCTCCCCGGCTATGGCTACACCTTC. Amino acids: CSVGTGTLPGYGYTF.

In its sample, this clonotype was seen many times. This chain uses TRBV28 with TRBJ2-1, with TRBD1 as a possible D gene (6 bases). There are 15 residues in the CDR3. V was cut by 6 bases and J by 0 bases, with 12 bases left in between. CDR1 MDHEN and CDR2 SYDVKM come from the germline V gene. This CDR3 reads CASSRDTSSYNEQFF. CDR3 nucleotides: TGTGCCAGCAGCCGGGACACCAGCTCCTACAATGAGCAGTTCTTC.

This clonotype was found a few times. Just one base apart from a much larger clone, this may be a read error. This chain links TRBV2 with TRBJ2-6, with D uncertain. This CDR3 has 16 residues. Looked up from germline, CDR1 is SNHLY and CDR2 is FYNNEI. V lost 0 bases and J 4 bases, leaving 10 bases between the germline ends. The DNA for the CDR3 is TGTGCCAGCAGTGAAGCGGGTGGGGTCGGGGCCAACGTCCTGACTTTC. Its translation is CASSEAGGVGANVLTF.

This clonotype was detected only a few times. Sequence at one end of the junction differs from germline and may be a read error. The V and J genes are TRBV20-1 and TRBJ1-5; D possibly corresponds to TRBD1 (5 bases). CDR3 size: 14 residues. Germline V gene data show CDR1 as DFQATT and CDR2 as SNEGSKA (reference sequence). In DNA form, the CDR3 reads TGCAGTACTAGAGACGGGACCTTCAATCAGCCCCAGCATTTT. The encoded protein is CSTRDGTFNQPQHF.

This clonotype has at least ten counts. The chain uses TRBV20-1 and TRBJ2-3; 11 positions match TRBD2. This CDR3 spans 16 amino acids. The V gene end was trimmed by 1 base and the J gene end by 2 bases; junction bases not matched to a gene: 5. Germline V gene sequence: CDR1 DFQATT, CDR2 SNEGSKA (reference sequence). The CDR3 here is CSARAGLAGFTDTQYF. CDR3 in DNA: TGCAGTGCTAGAGCAGGACTAGCGGGTTTCACAGATACGCAGTATTTT.

This clonotype has at least ten counts. The rearrangement joins TRBV5-1 to TRBJ1-1; TRBD1 aligns across 9 bases. Trimming took 4 bases from V and 2 from J; bases not matched to a gene: 3. Germline CDR1 reads SGHRS; CDR2 reads YFSETQ. This CDR3 region has 14 residues. The CDR3 sequence is CASSTGQGNTEAFF. The CDR3 nucleotides are TGCGCCAGCAGCACGGGACAGGGCAACACTGAAGCTTTCTTT. The whole variable domain, remainder taken from reference TRBV5-1 and TRBJ1-1, is KAGVTQTPRYLIKTRGQQVTLSCSPISGHRSVSWYQQTPGQGLQFLFEYFSETQRNKGNFPGRFSGRQFSNSRSEMNVSTLELGDSALYLCASSTGQGNTEAFFGQGTRLTVV.